One T cell receptor beta chain is described in this entry. CDR3 size: 14 residues. Germline CDR1 and CDR2: GTSNPN and SVGIG (reference sequence). V dropped 2 bases and J dropped 6; count of bases not matched to a gene: 7. The source of the sample is a study of control samples from healthy donors and cancer patients. Measured with immunoSEQ multiplex PCR; TCRdb has only the in-frame clones, and not every one. The table includes about 140,000 clones, 90% to 95% detected once. Sequencing was done on a sample of blood. This sequence was found in a middle-aged man in good health. The chain couples TRBV30 to TRBJ1-5, with 7 bases that match TRBD1. This chain's CDR3 is CAWSKTGAGQPQHF. The CDR3 nucleotides read TGTGCCTGGAGTAAAACAGGGGCGGGTCAGCCCCAGCATTTT. Using reference TRBV30 and TRBJ1-5 for the parts outside the CDR3, the full variable domain is SQTIHQWPATLVQPVGSPLSLECTVEGTSNPNLYWYRQAAGRGLQLLFYSVGIGQISSEVPQNLSASRPQDRQFILSSKKLLLSDSGFYLCAWSKTGAGQPQHFGDGTRLSIL.